This TCR beta chain was profiled in a study of blood T cell repertoires in COVID-19. Background on the study: The United States, Italy and Spain provided the acute and convalescent COVID-19 samples. The cDNA or gDNA used as material had been derived from T cells, B-cell-depleted T cells, or PBMCs.

Only in-frame clones appear in the TCRdb table, and some are missing; sequencing was by immunoSEQ multiplex PCR. The data show 95,000 to 120,000 clones, 88% seen once. Trimming left V 1 base short and J 4 bases short, with 16 bases between. Per the germline V gene, CDR1 is MNHEY and CDR2 is SVGEGT. The CDR3 length is 16 residues. The chain employs TRBV6-2 or TRBV6-3 and TRBJ1-2; D is uncertain. This clonotype originated in a human donor in a cohort sampled during active COVID-19. The sequenced sample was peripheral blood. CDR3 DNA sequence: TGTGCCAGCAGTTACTTGGGAGGGCCGTTACTCTATGGCTACACCTTC. It yields the protein CASSYLGGPLLYGYTF.